This T cell receptor beta chain originates from a study of CD8 T cells in ankylosing spondylitis. Of note for this clonotype: What it binds is not known.

The TCR beta libraries were generated through quantitative 5'-RACE incorporating molecular barcodes. From the 5' RACE reads, TCRdb called clonotypes with MiXCR, one entry per CDR3 protein. The table shows approximately 35,000 distinct CDR3 sequences, with approximately 10% occurring only once. With 2 bases clipped from V and 6 bases from J, the junction kept 7 bases outside the gene matches. This CDR3 spans 15 amino acids. Germline V gene sequence: CDR1 SNHLY, CDR2 FYNNEI. General study results and limits: Roughly eight highly homologous variants made up a TCR beta motif that seemed to typify ankylosing spondylitis blood.

Specimen: synovial fluid, either unsorted or a sorted T cell fraction (not recorded which). The sequence came from a male donor with ankylosing spondylitis. The chain couples TRBV2 to TRBJ2-3; TRBD2 matches at 8 bases. The CDR3 here is CASSEFGTRSDTQYF. As DNA, the CDR3 is TGTGCCAGCAGTGAATTTGGGACTAGGTCTGATACGCAGTATTTT.